This entry describes one T cell receptor (beta chain). Sequencing was performed with immunoSEQ multiplex PCR; in TCRdb, only in-frame clones are kept and a portion is missing. The data show about 36,000 clones, with under 90% seen just once and about 1.5% held by the top ten. This sample is part of a study of blood T cell repertoires in COVID-19. The wider study: T cells, B-cell-depleted T cells, or PBMCs supplied cDNA or gDNA.

V was shortened by 11 bases and J by 4 bases, with 12 bases between the two germline ends. This CDR3 spans 13 amino acids. The germline V gene encodes CDR1 LNHDA and CDR2 SQIVND (reference sequence). The chain carries TRBV19 and TRBJ2-6; the D is unclear. The clonotype originates from a man aged 60 to 75 with COVID-19, enrolled during active disease. Sequencing was carried out using peripheral blood. CDR3 sequence reads: CAAGFYGANVLTF. The CDR3 DNA follows: TGTGCCGCAGGTTTTTACGGGGCCAACGTCCTGACTTTC.